This T cell receptor beta chain derives from a study of Tregs in tolerant kidney transplant recipients. General study points: Tregs expanded with activated donor B cells seemed most donor-specific. Few patients were studied, so findings need validation in larger groups.

The repertoire was sequenced with immunoSEQ multiplex PCR; TCRdb's copy has only in-frame clones and lacks some. The data show 80,000 to 90,000 clones, around 90% seen once. Unstimulated Tregs (CD4+CD25+CD127-) and CD4+CD25- non-Tregs were sorted from PBMCs. On this clone itself: Its antigen is not identified.

Trimming removed 0 bases at V and 6 bases at J, with 6 bases between. The CDR3 runs to 12 residues. Germline V CDR1 and CDR2: SGDLS, YYNGEE. The chain has TRBV9 and TRBJ1-2; no clear D gene. The clonotype originates from a human donor in good health. The sample was CD8+ T cells from blood. The CDR3 region is CASSVAPHGYTF. As DNA, the CDR3 is TGTGCCAGCAGCGTAGCCCCACATGGCTACACCTTC.